The 21 T cell receptor beta chains reported below all come from one sample, sequenced in a study of T cells expressing NK-cell markers. TCRdb reprocessed the 5' RACE reads and reports one entry per CDR3 protein, with no DNA. The sample shows 350,000 to 450,000 distinct CDR3 sequences, and over 4% sits with its ten largest clones. What was sequenced was blood T cells: a sorted CD56 or NKG2C T cell subset, CD4+ or CD8+ T cells, or bulk PBMC T cells (not recorded which). The receptors derive from a man aged 18-75 years in good health.

CDR3 loop: CASSQRHTSYNEQFF. This chain joins TRBV11-2 and TRBJ2-1; with no DNA, the TCRdb D assignment of TRBD2 cannot be verified. Looked up from germline, CDR1 is SGHAT and CDR2 is FQNNGV. The CDR3 spans 15 residues.

This sequence joins TRBV7-9 and TRBJ1-1; without DNA, the TCRdb call of TRBD1 cannot be checked. Germline CDR1 SEHNR, CDR2 FQNEAQ (reference sequence). The CDR3 totals 14 residues. This CDR3 reads CASSSQGLNTEAFF.

This chain links TRBV6-1 with TRBJ2-2; TCRdb reports TRBD2, a call that lacks DNA to check it against. The germline gives CDR1 MNHNS, CDR2 SASEGT. The CDR3 is 13 amino acids. CDR3 protein: CASSVQAPGELFF.

The rearrangement links TRBV7-9 to TRBJ2-3; TCRdb outputs TRBD1, but without DNA this stays unchecked. The V gene's germline CDR1 is SEHNR and CDR2 FQNEAQ (reference sequence). The CDR3 is 16 residues long. CDR3 residues: CASSYRGGRRTDTQYF.

The chain uses TRBV29-1 and TRBJ2-7; TCRdb's D call of TRBD1 is untestable without DNA. CDR1 is SQVTM and CDR2 is ANQGSEA in the germline V gene. The CDR3 runs to 14 residues. The CDR3 is CSVEYGTMGNEQYF.

The CDR3 spells CASRWGQGNSPLHF. The gene calls are TRBV27 and TRBJ1-6; TCRdb's assignment of TRBD1 cannot be checked, as there is no DNA. Germline CDR1 reads MNHEY; CDR2 reads SMNVEV (reference sequence). The CDR3 extends over 14 amino acids.

The chain combines TRBV27 with TRBJ1-5; there is no DNA to check the TCRdb D call of TRBD1. The CDR3 is 14 residues long. Per germline, CDR1 MNHEY and CDR2 SMNVEV (reference sequence). The CDR3 here is CASSWGRGNQPQHF.

The gene calls are TRBV5-1 and TRBJ2-7; the D call of TRBD1 rests on TCRdb alone, since no DNA is present to check it. The CDR3 has 15 amino acids. CDR1 is SGHRS and CDR2 is YFSETQ in the germline V gene. The CDR3 reads CASSRIPGPSYEQYF.

The chain recombines TRBV7-8 with TRBJ2-3; without DNA, the TCRdb call of TRBD1 cannot be checked. Germline CDR1 reads SGHVS; CDR2 reads FQNEAQ. There are 16 residues in the CDR3. The CDR3 sequence: CASSFGEGQSTDTQYF.

This sequence joins TRBV19 and TRBJ2-7; the TCRdb D gene call, TRBD1, has no DNA to confirm it. The germline CDR1 and CDR2 sequences are LNHDA and SQIVND (reference sequence). This CDR3 region has 14 residues. CDR3 sequence: CASRWTGDSYEQYF.

The chain has TRBV7-8 and TRBJ1-5. The CDR3 is 15 residues long. CDR1 and CDR2 from the germline V gene are SGHVS and FQNEAQ. This CDR3 reads CASSLADLSNQPQHF.

The chain recombines TRBV19 with TRBJ2-3; absent DNA, TCRdb's TRBD1 call cannot be checked. CDR3 length equals 14 residues. In germline, CDR1 is LNHDA, CDR2 SQIVND (reference sequence). This chain's CDR3 is CASSIDLYGRTQYF.

The V and J genes are TRBV27 and TRBJ1-2. This CDR3 comprises 14 residues. Germline V gives CDR1 MNHEY, CDR2 SMNVEV (reference sequence). The CDR3 protein is CASSSTSQGHGYTF.

The chain couples TRBV5-1 to TRBJ1-3; the D gene TCRdb calls, TRBD1, cannot be checked with no DNA. The CDR3 sequence is 16 residues long. The V gene's germline CDR1 is SGHRS and CDR2 YFSETQ. This chain's CDR3 is CASSRGQGFSGNTIYF.

The chain employs TRBV14 and TRBJ1-6. The CDR3 is made up of 15 amino acids. Germline CDR1 reads SGHDN; CDR2 reads FVKESK. The CDR3 spells CASSQEQSSNSPLHF.

V and J are TRBV3-1 and TRBJ1-5. This CDR3 is 13 amino acids long. The germline V gene has CDR1 LGHDT and CDR2 YNNKEL (reference sequence). CDR3 sequence reads: CASSQEGDQPQHF.

The rearrangement uses TRBV2 and TRBJ2-7; the D gene TCRdb calls, TRBD2, cannot be checked with no DNA. Germline CDR1 and CDR2: SNHLY and FYNNEI. This CDR3 spans 13 amino acids. The CDR3 sequence is CASARTSGYEQYF. Looking up the rest from reference TRBV2 and TRBJ2-7 gives the full variable domain: EPEVTQTPSHQVTQMGQEVILRCVPISNHLYFYWYRQILGQKVEFLVSFYNNEISEKSEIFDDQFSVERPDGSNFTLKIRSTKLEDSAMYFCASARTSGYEQYFGPGTRLTVT.

This chain's CDR3 is CASSLEGRFNQPQHF. This sequence joins TRBV5-1 and TRBJ1-5. Germline CDR1 and CDR2: SGHRS and YFSETQ. The CDR3 runs 15 residues.

J is TRBJ1-5 and V is TRBV6-1; the TCRdb D gene call, TRBD1, has no DNA to confirm it. CDR3 length: 15 amino acids. CDR1 is MNHNS, CDR2 SASEGT, per germline. This CDR3 reads CASNGDRGFNQPQHF.

The chain combines TRBV14 with TRBJ2-1; TCRdb outputs TRBD2, but without DNA this stays unchecked. The CDR3 loop spans 15 amino acids. CDR1 and CDR2 from the germline V gene are SGHDN and FVKESK. The CDR3 sequence: CASSRPSSGGREQFF.

J is TRBJ2-5 and V is TRBV23-1; TCRdb's D call of TRBD1 is untestable without DNA. TRBV23-1 is known as an ORF, though its function is uncertain. There are 17 residues in the CDR3. CDR3 amino acids: CASSQRPTGFLRETQYF.